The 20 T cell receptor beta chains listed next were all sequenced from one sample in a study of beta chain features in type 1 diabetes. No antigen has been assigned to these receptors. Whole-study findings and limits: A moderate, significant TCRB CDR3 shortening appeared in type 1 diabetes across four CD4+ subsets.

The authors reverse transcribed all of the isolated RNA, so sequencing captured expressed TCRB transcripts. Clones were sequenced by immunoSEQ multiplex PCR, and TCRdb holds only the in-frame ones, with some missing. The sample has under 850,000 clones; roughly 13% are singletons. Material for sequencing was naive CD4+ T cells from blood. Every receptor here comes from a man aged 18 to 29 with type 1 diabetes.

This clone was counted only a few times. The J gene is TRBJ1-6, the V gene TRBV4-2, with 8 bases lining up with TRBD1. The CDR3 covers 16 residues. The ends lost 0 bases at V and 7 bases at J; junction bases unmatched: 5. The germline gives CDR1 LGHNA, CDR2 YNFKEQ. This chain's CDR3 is CASSQDLWTGNSPLHF. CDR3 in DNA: TGTGCCAGCAGCCAAGATCTGTGGACAGGGAATTCACCCCTCCACTTT.

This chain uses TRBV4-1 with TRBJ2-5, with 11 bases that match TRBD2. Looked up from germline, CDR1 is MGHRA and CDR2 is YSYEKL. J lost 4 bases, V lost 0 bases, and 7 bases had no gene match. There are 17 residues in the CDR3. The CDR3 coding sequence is TGCGCCAGCAGCCAAGAAACTAGCGGGGGTGAGGGAGAGACCCAGTACTTC. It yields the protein CASSQETSGGEGETQYF.

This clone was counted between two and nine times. CDR3 in DNA: TGCAGCGTTGAAGATCCGGGACGAGGGGGCTACACCTTC. This translates into CSVEDPGRGGYTF. J is TRBJ1-2 and V is TRBV29-1, with D tentatively TRBD1 (5 bases). V was shortened by 0 bases and J by 8 bases, with 13 bases between the two germline ends. CDR1 and CDR2 (germline): SQVTM, ANQGSEA. The CDR3 is 13 amino acids.

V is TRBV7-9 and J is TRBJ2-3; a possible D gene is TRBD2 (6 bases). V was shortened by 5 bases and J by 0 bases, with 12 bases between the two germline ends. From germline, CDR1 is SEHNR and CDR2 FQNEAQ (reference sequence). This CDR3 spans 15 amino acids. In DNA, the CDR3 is TGTGCCAGCAGCCCCGGTGGGGGGAGCACAGATACGCAGTATTTT. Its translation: CASSPGGGSTDTQYF. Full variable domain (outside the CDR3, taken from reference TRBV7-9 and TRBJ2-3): DTGVSQNPRHKITKRGQNVTFRCDPISEHNRLYWYRQTLGQGPEFLTYFQNEAQLEKSRLLSDRFSAERPKGSFSTLEIQRTEQGDSAMYLCASSPGGGSTDTQYFGPGTRLTVL.

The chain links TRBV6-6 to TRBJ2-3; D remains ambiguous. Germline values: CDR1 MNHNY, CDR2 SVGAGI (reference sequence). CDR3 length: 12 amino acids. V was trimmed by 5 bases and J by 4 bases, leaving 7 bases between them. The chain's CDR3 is CASSPSSDTQYF. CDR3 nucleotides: TGTGCCAGCAGTCCCTCTTCAGATACGCAGTATTTT.

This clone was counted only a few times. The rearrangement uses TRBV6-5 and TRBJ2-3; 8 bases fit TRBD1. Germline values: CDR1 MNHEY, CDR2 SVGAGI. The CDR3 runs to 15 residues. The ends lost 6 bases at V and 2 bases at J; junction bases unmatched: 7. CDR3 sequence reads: CASRSGTGSTDTQYF. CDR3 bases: TGTGCCAGCAGATCCGGGACAGGCTCCACAGATACGCAGTATTTT.

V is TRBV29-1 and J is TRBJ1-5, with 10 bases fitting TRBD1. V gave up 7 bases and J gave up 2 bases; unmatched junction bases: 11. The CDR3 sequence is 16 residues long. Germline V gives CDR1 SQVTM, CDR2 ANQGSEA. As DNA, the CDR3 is TGCAGCGGCGTACCCTCCGGGACAGGGGGCAATCAGCCCCAGCATTTT. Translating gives CSGVPSGTGGNQPQHF.

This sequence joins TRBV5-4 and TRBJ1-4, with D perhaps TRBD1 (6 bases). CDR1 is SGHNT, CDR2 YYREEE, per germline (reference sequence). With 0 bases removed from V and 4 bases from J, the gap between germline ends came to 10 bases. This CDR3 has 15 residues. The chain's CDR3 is CASSLASGVNEKLFF. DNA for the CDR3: TGTGCCAGCAGCTTGGCATCAGGGGTTAATGAAAAACTGTTTTTT.

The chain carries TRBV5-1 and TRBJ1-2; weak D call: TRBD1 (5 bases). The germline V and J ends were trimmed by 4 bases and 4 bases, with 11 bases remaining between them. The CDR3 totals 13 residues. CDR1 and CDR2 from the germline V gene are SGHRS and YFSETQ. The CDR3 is CASSPTVGYGYTF. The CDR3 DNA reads TGCGCCAGCAGCCCGACAGTTGGCTATGGCTACACCTTC.

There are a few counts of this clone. The DNA for the CDR3 is TGTGCCAGCAGCTCCCGGGGAGGGGTTCAGCCCCAGCATTTT. Translating it yields CASSSRGGVQPQHF. This chain links TRBV7-6 with TRBJ1-5, with TRBD1 as a possible D gene (5 bases). Looked up from germline, CDR1 is SGHVS and CDR2 is FNYEAQ. V lost 4 bases and J 6 bases, leaving 13 bases between the germline ends. This CDR3 has 14 amino acids.

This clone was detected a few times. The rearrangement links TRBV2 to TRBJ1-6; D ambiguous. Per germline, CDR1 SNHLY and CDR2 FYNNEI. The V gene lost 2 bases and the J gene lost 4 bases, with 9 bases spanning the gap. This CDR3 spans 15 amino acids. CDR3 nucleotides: TGTGCCAGCAGTGAATGGGCACCTTATAATTCACCCCTCCACTTT. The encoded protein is CASSEWAPYNSPLHF.

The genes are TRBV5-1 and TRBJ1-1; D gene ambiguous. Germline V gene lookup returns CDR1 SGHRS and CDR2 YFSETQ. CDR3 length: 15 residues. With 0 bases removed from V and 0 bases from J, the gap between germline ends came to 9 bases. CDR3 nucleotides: TGCGCCAGCAGCTTGGGGGTTCCCGTGAACACTGAAGCTTTCTTT. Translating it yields CASSLGVPVNTEAFF. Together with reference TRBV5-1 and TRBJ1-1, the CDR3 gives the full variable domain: KAGVTQTPRYLIKTRGQQVTLSCSPISGHRSVSWYQQTPGQGLQFLFEYFSETQRNKGNFPGRFSGRQFSNSRSEMNVSTLELGDSALYLCASSLGVPVNTEAFFGQGTRLTVV.

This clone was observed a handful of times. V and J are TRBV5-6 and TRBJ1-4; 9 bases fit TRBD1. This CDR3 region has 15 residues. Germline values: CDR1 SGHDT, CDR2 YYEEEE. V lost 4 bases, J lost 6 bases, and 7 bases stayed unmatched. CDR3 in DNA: TGTGCCAGCAGCCCATGGACAGGGGCGGATGAAAAACTGTTTTTT. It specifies CASSPWTGADEKLFF.

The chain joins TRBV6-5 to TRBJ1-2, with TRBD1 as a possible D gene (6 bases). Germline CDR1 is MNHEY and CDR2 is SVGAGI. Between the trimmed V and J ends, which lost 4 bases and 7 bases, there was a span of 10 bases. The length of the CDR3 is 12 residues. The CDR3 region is CASSSRGSGYTF. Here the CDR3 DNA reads TGTGCCAGCAGTTCCAGGGGAAGTGGCTACACCTTC.

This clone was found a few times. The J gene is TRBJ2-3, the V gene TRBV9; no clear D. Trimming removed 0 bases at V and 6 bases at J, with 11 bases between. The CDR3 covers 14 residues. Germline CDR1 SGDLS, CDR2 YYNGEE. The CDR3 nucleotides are TGTGCCAGCAGCGTAGTGGCAATCAGGGATACGCAGTATTTT. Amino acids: CASSVVAIRDTQYF.

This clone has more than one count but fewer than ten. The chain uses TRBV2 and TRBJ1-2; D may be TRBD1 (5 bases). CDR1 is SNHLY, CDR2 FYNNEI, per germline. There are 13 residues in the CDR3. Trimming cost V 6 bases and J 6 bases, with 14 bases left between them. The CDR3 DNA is TGTGCCAGCAGGGCGGGACGGGAGGATGGCTACACCTTC. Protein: CASRAGREDGYTF.

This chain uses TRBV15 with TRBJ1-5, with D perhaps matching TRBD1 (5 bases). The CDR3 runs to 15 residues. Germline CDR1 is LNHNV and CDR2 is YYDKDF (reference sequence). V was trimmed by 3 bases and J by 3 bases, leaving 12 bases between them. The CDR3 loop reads CATSRVGGDNQPQHF. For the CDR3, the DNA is TGTGCCACCAGCAGGGTCGGGGGAGACAATCAGCCCCAGCATTTT.

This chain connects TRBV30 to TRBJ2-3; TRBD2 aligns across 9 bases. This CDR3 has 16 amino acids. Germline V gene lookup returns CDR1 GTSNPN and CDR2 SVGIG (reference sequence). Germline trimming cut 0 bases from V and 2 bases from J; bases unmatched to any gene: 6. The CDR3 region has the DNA TGTGCCTGGAGTGTATTTAGCGGGGGCCCCACAGATACGCAGTATTTT. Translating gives CAWSVFSGGPTDTQYF.

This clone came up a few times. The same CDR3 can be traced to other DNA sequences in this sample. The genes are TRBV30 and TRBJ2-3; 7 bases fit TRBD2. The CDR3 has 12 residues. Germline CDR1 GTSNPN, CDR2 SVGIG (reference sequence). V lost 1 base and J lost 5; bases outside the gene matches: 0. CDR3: CAWSAGGDTQYF. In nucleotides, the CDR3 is TGTGCCTGGAGTGCGGGGGGAGATACGCAGTATTTT.

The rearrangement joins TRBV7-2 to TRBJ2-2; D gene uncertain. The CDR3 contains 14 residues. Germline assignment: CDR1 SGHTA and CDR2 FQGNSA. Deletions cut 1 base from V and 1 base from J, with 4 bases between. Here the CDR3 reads CASSLVWNTGELFF. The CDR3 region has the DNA TGTGCCAGCAGCTTAGTTTGGAACACCGGGGAGCTGTTTTTT.